The present entry profiles one TCR beta chain with its context. Its antigen is unknown. This sample stems from a study of T-cell memory formation after mild COVID-19. Study outcomes and limitations: Contracting CD4+ clones were located mainly in CM and EM, and CD8+ clones in EMRA.

From the 5' RACE reads, TCRdb called clonotypes with MiXCR, one entry per CDR3 protein. The sample holds roughly 200,000 distinct CDR3 sequences, 16% seen once. The V segment lost 5 bases and the J segment 2 bases; nucleotides outside the gene matches: 6. Germline CDR1 is DFQATT and CDR2 is SNEGSKA (reference sequence). CDR3 length equals 14 residues. This sequence joins TRBV20-1 and TRBJ2-3; 8 bases map to TRBD1. The source is an adult woman who had mild COVID-19 (a few samples of this study predate the infection). Cell type and time point are not known. What was sequenced was PBMCs or a T cell subset sorted from them (not recorded which). The CDR3 reads CSAFPGGLTDTQYF. The CDR3 DNA reads as TGCAGTGCTTTTCCAGGGGGCCTCACAGATACGCAGTATTTT.